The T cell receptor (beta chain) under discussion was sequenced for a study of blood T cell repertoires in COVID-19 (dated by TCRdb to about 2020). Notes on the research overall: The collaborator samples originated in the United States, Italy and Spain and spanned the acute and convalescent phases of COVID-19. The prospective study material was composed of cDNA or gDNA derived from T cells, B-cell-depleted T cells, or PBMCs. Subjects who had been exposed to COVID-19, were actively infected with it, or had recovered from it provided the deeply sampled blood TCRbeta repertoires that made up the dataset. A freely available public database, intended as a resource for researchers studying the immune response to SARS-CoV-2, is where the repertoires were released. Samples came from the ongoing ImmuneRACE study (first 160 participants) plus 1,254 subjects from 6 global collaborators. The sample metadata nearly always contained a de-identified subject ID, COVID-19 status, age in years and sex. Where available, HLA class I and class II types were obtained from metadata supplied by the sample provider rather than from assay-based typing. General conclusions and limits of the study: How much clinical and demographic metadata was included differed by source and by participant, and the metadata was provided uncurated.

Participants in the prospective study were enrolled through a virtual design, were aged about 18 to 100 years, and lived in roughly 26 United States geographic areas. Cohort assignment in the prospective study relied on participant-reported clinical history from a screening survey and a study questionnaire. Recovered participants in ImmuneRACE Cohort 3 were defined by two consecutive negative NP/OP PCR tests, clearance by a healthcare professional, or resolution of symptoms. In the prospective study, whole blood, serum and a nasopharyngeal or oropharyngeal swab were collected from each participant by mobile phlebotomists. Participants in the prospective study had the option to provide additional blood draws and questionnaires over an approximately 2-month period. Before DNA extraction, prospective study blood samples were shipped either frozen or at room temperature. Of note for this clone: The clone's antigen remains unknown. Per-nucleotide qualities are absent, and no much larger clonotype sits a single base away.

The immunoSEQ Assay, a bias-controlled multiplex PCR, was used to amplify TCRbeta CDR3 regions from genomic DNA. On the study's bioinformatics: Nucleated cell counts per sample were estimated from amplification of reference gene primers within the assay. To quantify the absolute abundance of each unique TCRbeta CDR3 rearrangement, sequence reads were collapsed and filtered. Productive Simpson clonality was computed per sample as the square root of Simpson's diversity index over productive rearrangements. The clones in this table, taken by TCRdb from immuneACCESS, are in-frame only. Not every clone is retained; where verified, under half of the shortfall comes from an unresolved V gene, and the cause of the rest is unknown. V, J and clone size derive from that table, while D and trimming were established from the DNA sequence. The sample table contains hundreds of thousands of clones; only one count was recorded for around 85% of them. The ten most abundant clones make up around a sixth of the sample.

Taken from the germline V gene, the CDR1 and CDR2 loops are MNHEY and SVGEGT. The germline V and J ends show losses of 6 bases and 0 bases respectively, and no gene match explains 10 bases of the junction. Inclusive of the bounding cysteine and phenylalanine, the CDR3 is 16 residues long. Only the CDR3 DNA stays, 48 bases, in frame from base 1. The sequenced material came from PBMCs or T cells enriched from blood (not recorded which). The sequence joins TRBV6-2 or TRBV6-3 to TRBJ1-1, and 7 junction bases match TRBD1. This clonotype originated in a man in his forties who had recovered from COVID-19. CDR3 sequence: CASSLPQGELNTEAFF. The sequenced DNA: TGTGCCAGCAGCCTCCCTCAGGGGGAGCTGAACACTGAAGCTTTCTTT.